The source of this T cell receptor beta chain is a study of T cell responses to AZD1222 COVID-19 vaccine. The V end was cut by 0 bases, the J end by 3 bases, with 8 bases between. The CDR3 is made up of 15 amino acids. Germline V CDR1 and CDR2: SGHAT, FQNNGV. Assay: immunoSEQ multiplex PCR; the TCRdb copy retains only in-frame clones and omits some. The sample records 130,000 or so clones, roughly nine tenths being singletons. This receptor was identified in an adult in good health. V gene TRBV11-2 combines with J gene TRBJ1-4; D gene ambiguous. This sample comprised peripheral blood, obtained on day 0 of AZD1222 vaccination. CDR3 sequence (DNA): TGTGCCAGCAGCTTAGAGTACAGAGCTAATGAAAAACTGTTTTTT. Encoded protein: CASSLEYRANEKLFF.